Listed below are T cell receptor beta chains from one sample, sequenced in a study of CD8 T cells in Susac syndrome. TCRdb reprocessed the immunoSEQ multiplex PCR reads with MiXCR, giving one entry per CDR3 protein. The sample carries 110,000 to 150,000 distinct CDR3 sequences, more than 90% recorded once. Source material: CD4+ T cells from PBMCs. These receptors all come from a human donor with Susac syndrome. Each CDR3 is given with its conserved first and last residue. The D gene is left open where the match is weak. Size values are once, few and many counts, or a class for expanded clones, and some rows have none.

NA,NA,TRBV28,TRBJ1-5,CASSFRGGGNQPQHF,TGTGCCAGCAGTTTTCGGGGGGGCGGCAATCAGCCCCAGCATTTT
NA,TRBD2,TRBV29-1,TRBJ2-5,CSVQLAVGRETQYF,TGCAGCGTTCAGCTAGCGGTAGGGAGGGAGACCCAGTACTTC
NA,NA,TRBV24-1,TRBJ2-3,CATSVSRSQTQYF,TGTGCCACCAGTGTATCGAGGAGCCAGACGCAGTATTTT
NA,TRBD1,TRBV20-1,TRBJ2-7,CSAFMGQGNLDEQYF,TGCAGTGCCTTTATGGGACAGGGAAATTTGGACGAGCAGTACTTC
NA,NA,TRBV6-1,TRBJ1-2,CASSETGGFAHGYTF,TGTGCCAGCAGTGAGACGGGTGGCTTCGCCCATGGCTACACCTTC
NA,TRBD2,TRBV4-1,TRBJ2-7,CASSQDLSGLASYEQYF,TGCGCCAGCAGCCAAGATCTTTCCGGACTAGCGTCCTACGAGCAGTACTTC
NA,NA,TRBV5-6,TRBJ1-1,CASSSLQGSTEAFF,TGTGCCAGCAGCTCGTTACAGGGTAGCACTGAAGCTTTCTTT
NA,NA,TRBV29-1,TRBJ1-5,CSVGGISNQPQHF,TGCAGCGTTGGGGGGATTAGCAATCAGCCCCAGCATTTT
once,TRBD2,TRBV29-1,TRBJ2-3,CSVDIGLAGLGTQYF,TGCAGCGTTGACATTGGACTAGCGGGATTGGGTACGCAGTATTTT
once,TRBD1,TRBV20-1,TRBJ1-1,CSARQGAEAFF,TGCAGTGCTAGACAGGGGGCTGAAGCTTTCTTT
NA,NA,TRBV15,TRBJ2-2,CATSSPNPGLTGELFF,TGTGCCACCAGCTCTCCCAATCCGGGTCTCACCGGGGAGCTGTTTTTT
NA,NA,TRBV6-5,TRBJ2-6,CASRSTGTGANVLTF,TGTGCCAGCAGATCAACAGGGACCGGGGCCAACGTCCTGACTTTC
once,NA,TRBV3-1,TRBJ2-5,CASSQSNDGGSKTQYF,TGTGCCAGCAGCCAATCAAACGACGGGGGTTCGAAGACCCAGTACTTC
few,NA,TRBV5-1,TRBJ2-1,CASRHDGSDEQFF,TGCGCCAGCAGACATGACGGTTCGGATGAGCAGTTCTTC
NA,NA,TRBV29-1,TRBJ2-7,CSVSWTGSPYEQYF,TGCAGCGTTTCCTGGACGGGAAGTCCCTACGAGCAGTACTTC
NA,NA,TRBV14,TRBJ2-1,CASSLTGHEQFF,TGTGCCAGCAGCCTTACAGGTCATGAGCAGTTCTTC
once,NA,TRBV14,TRBJ2-7,CASSQLPQESNEQYF,TGTGCCAGCAGCCAGCTGCCACAAGAATCGAACGAGCAGTACTTC
once,TRBD1,TRBV20-1,TRBJ2-4,CSATGTGKAKNIQYF,TGCAGTGCAACCGGGACAGGGAAAGCCAAAAACATTCAGTACTTC
NA,NA,TRBV5-1,TRBJ2-1,CASSPGQYNEQFF,TGCGCCAGCAGCCCTGGACAGTACAATGAGCAGTTCTTC
NA,NA,TRBV7-9,TRBJ2-7,CASLRGATLEQYF,TGTGCCAGCTTGCGGGGTGCCACTCTTGAGCAGTACTTC
NA,NA,TRBV28,TRBJ2-7,CASSFQSGGQYF,TGTGCCAGCAGTTTCCAGAGCGGCGGGCAGTACTTC
NA,NA,TRBV20-1,TRBJ2-7,CSATPPRESYEQYF,TGCAGTGCTACACCGCCGCGGGAATCCTACGAGCAGTACTTC
NA,TRBD2,TRBV6-1,TRBJ2-3,CASTPTLLAGADTQYF,TGTGCCAGCACCCCGACCCTACTAGCGGGAGCGGATACGCAGTATTTT
NA,TRBD2,TRBV24-1,TRBJ2-1,CATSDPGTSGNEQFF,TGTGCCACCAGTGACCCCGGGACTAGCGGGAATGAGCAGTTCTTC
NA,TRBD2,TRBV12-3/TRBV12-4,TRBJ2-3,CASSLTLAGAEGDTQYF,TGTGCCAGCAGTTTAACCTTAGCGGGAGCCGAGGGGGATACGCAGTATTTT
NA,NA,TRBV29-1,TRBJ2-7,CSVVSGTNYEQYF,TGCAGCGTTGTGAGTGGAACAAACTACGAGCAGTACTTC
NA,NA,TRBV28,TRBJ1-1,CASSFQGPEAFF,TGTGCCAGCAGTTTTCAGGGGCCTGAAGCTTTCTTT
once,NA,TRBV1,TRBJ2-2,CTSSQVREDANTGELFF,TGCACCAGCAGCCAAGTCCGGGAAGACGCGAACACCGGGGAGCTGTTTTTT
NA,NA,TRBV12-3/TRBV12-4,TRBJ1-2,CASTPSWDRLAEYGYTF,TGTGCCAGCACTCCTTCTTGGGACCGACTAGCGGAATATGGCTACACCTTC
NA,TRBD1,TRBV2,TRBJ2-4,CAGRGLAKNIQYF,TGTGCTGGCAGGGGGCTAGCCAAAAACATTCAGTACTTC
NA,TRBD2,TRBV29-1,TRBJ2-1,CSVRGLAAGEQFF,TGCAGCGTGAGGGGCCTAGCGGCAGGCGAGCAGTTCTTC
NA,NA,TRBV3-1,TRBJ1-1,CASTQGSEAFF,TGTGCCAGCACGCAGGGATCTGAAGCTTTCTTT